Sequencing of this T cell receptor beta chain was carried out in a study of blood T cell repertoires in COVID-19. On the study more broadly: Specimens from acute and convalescent COVID-19 originated in the United States, Italy and Spain. Sample material is recorded as cDNA or gDNA derived from T cells, B-cell-depleted T cells, or PBMCs.

Original processing methods: Amplification of reference gene primers was used by the study to estimate nucleated cell counts. The method was immunoSEQ multiplex PCR; TCRdb's version includes in-frame clones alone and lacks a portion of them. The DNA gave D and trimming, while V, J and clone size come from that table. The sample has approximately 46,000 clones, about 89% seen once. The CDR3 is 16 amino acids. Trimming took off 0 bases at V and 5 bases at J, with 17 bases between the two ends. Germline V lookup: CDR1 SGHDT, CDR2 YYEEEE. The sequence was collected from a man in his sixties with active or convalescent COVID-19. This chain links TRBV5-6 with TRBJ2-5, with D tentatively TRBD1 (6 bases). Input material: peripheral blood. DNA for the CDR3: TGTGCCAGCAGCTTGGAGGTGGACAGCCTGGTGGAGACCCAGTACTTC. It translates to CASSLEVDSLVETQYF.